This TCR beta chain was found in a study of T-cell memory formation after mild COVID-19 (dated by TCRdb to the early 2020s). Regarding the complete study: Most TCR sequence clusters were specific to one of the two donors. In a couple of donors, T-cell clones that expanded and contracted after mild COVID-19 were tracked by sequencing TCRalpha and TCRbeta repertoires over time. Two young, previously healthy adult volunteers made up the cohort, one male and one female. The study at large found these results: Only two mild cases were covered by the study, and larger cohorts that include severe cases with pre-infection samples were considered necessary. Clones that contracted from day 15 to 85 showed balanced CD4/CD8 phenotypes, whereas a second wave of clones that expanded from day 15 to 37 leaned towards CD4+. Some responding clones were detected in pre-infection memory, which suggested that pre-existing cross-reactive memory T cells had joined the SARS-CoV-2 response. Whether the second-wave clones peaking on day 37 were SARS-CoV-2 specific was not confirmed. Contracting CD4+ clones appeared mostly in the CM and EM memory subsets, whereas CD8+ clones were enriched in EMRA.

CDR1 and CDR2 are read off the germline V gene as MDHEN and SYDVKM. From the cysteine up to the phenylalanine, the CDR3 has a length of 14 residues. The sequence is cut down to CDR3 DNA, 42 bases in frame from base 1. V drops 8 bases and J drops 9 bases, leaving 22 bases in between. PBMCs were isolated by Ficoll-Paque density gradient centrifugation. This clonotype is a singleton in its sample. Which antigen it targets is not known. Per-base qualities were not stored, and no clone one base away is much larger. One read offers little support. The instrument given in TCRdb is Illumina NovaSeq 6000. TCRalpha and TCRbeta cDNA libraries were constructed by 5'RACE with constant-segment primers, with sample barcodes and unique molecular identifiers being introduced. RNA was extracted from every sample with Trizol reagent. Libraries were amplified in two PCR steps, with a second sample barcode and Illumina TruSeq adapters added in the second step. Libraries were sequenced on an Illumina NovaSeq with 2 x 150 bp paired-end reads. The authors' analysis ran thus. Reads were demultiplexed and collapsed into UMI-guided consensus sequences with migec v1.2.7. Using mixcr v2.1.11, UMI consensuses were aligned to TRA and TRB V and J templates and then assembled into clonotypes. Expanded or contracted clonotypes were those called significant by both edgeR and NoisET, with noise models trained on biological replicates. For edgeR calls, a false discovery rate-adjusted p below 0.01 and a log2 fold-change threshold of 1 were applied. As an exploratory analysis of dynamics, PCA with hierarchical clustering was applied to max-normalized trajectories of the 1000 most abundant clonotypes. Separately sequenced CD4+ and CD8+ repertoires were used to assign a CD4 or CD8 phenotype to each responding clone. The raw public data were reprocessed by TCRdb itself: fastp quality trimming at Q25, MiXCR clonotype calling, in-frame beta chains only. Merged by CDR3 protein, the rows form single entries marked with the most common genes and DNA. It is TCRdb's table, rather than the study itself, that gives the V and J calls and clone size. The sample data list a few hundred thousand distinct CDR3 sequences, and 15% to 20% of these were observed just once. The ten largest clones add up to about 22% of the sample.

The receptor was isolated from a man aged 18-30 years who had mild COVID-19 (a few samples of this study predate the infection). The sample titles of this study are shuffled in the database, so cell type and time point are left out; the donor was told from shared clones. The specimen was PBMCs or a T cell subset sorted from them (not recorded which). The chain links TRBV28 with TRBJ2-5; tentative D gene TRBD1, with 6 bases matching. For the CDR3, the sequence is CASGTREFLIPQYF. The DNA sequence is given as TGTGCCAGCGGGACACGTGAATTTTTGATACCCCAGTACTTC.